The clone carrying this TCR beta chain has more than one count but fewer than ten. Its antigen remains unidentified. The sample belongs to a study of beta chain features in type 1 diabetes. Notes on the study in general: Insertions were fewer and deletions more numerous at VDJ junctions in type 1 diabetes patients.

The entirety of the isolated RNA underwent reverse transcription, so expressed TCRB transcripts were sequenced. Naive, central memory and regulatory T cell samples produced a mean of approximately 3.6 million reads. Assay used: immunoSEQ multiplex PCR; TCRdb lists only in-frame clones, some missing. The profile shows about 290,000 clones, about 8% of them singletons. Purities in excess of 95% were seen in all sorted populations. V shed 4 bases and J 10 bases; nucleotides not matched to a gene: 8. The CDR3 contains 15 residues. Germline CDR1 reads SGHRS; CDR2 reads YFSETQ. The rearrangement uses TRBV5-1 and TRBJ2-1, with 13 positions matching TRBD2. The material sequenced was central memory CD4+ T cells from blood. The clonotype comes from a woman younger than 35 in good health. The CDR3 protein is CASSLGTSGEGEQFF. CDR3 in DNA: TGCGCCAGCAGCCTCGGGACTAGCGGGGAAGGGGAGCAGTTCTTC.